This entry lists 25 T cell receptor beta chains sequenced from one sample in a study of T cell responses to AZD1222 COVID-19 vaccine. Libraries were prepared by immunoSEQ multiplex PCR; TCRdb keeps only in-frame clonotypes and omits some of them. The data hold some 160,000 clones, with around 94% observed a single time. The specimen comprised peripheral blood, sampled on day 0 of AZD1222 vaccination. All receptors come from an adult in good health.

The rearrangement links TRBV5-1 to TRBJ1-1, with D uncertain. Deletions cut 0 bases from V and 1 base from J, with 7 bases between. The CDR3 is 14 residues long. The germline V gene encodes CDR1 SGHRS and CDR2 YFSETQ. CDR3 sequence reads: CASSLAAGNTEAFF. CDR3 bases: TGCGCCAGCAGCTTGGCCGCCGGGAACACTGAAGCTTTCTTT. The entire variable domain, with the rest obtained from reference TRBV5-1 and TRBJ1-1, is as follows: KAGVTQTPRYLIKTRGQQVTLSCSPISGHRSVSWYQQTPGQGLQFLFEYFSETQRNKGNFPGRFSGRQFSNSRSEMNVSTLELGDSALYLCASSLAAGNTEAFFGQGTRLTVV.

The rearrangement uses TRBV19 and TRBJ1-1; D perhaps matches TRBD1 (5 bases). CDR1 and CDR2 from the germline V gene are LNHDA and SQIVND (reference sequence). Trimming removed 3 bases from V and 3 bases from J, with 11 bases in between. CDR3 length equals 14 residues. The CDR3 here is CASSMRGGDTEAFF. CDR3 DNA sequence: TGTGCCAGTAGTATGCGGGGAGGGGACACTGAAGCTTTCTTT.

The chain carries TRBV30 and TRBJ2-3, with D hard to call. CDR3 length: 15 residues. Germline CDR1 and CDR2: GTSNPN and SVGIG (reference sequence). The ends were cut back, 2 bases at V and 3 bases at J, with 15 bases in the middle. The CDR3 sequence: CAWSKDSVGTDTQYF. CDR3 nucleotides: TGTGCCTGGAGTAAAGACTCGGTCGGGACAGATACGCAGTATTTT.

The chain has TRBV5-4 and TRBJ2-1; no definite D call. Germline CDR1 SGHNT, CDR2 YYREEE (reference sequence). Trimming took off 0 bases at V and 3 bases at J, with 10 bases between the two ends. The CDR3 covers 15 residues. CDR3 coding DNA: TGTGCCAGCAGCTTGGGGGGATCCCGCTACAATGAGCAGTTCTTC. Translated: CASSLGGSRYNEQFF. The variable domain in full, completed from reference TRBV5-4 and TRBJ2-1, reads ETGVTQSPTHLIKTRGQQVTLRCSSQSGHNTVSWYQQALGQGPQFIFQYYREEENGRGNFPPRFSGLQFPNYSSELNVNALELDDSALYLCASSLGGSRYNEQFFGPGTRLTVL.

This rearrangement joins TRBV27 to TRBJ2-6; D gene ambiguous. Per germline, CDR1 MNHEY and CDR2 SMNVEV (reference sequence). The CDR3 totals 15 residues. Trimming removed 2 bases from V and 1 base from J, with 6 bases in between. The CDR3 loop reads CASSLTGSGANVLTF. The CDR3 DNA sequence: TGTGCCAGCAGTTTAACCGGGTCTGGGGCCAACGTCCTGACTTTC.

This rearrangement joins TRBV5-4 to TRBJ1-4; the D gene is possibly TRBD1 (6 bases). Germline V gene lookup returns CDR1 SGHNT and CDR2 YYREEE (reference sequence). CDR3 length: 18 amino acids. Trimming left V 0 bases short and J 0 bases short, with 15 bases between. CDR3 bases: TGTGCCAGCAGCTTGGTTGGTCTCGGGGGCTCAACTAATGAAAAACTGTTTTTT. Amino acids: CASSLVGLGGSTNEKLFF.

This chain uses TRBV4-2 with TRBJ1-4; no clear D. This CDR3 spans 15 amino acids. Germline lookup yields CDR1 LGHNA and CDR2 YNFKEQ. Trimming stripped 2 bases from V and 4 bases from J, with 11 bases between. CDR3 residues: CASSQKVDVNEKLFF. The CDR3 DNA reads TGTGCCAGCAGCCAAAAAGTTGACGTTAATGAAAAACTGTTTTTT.

The rearrangement links TRBV18 to TRBJ2-5; D perhaps matches TRBD2 (5 bases). Germline V gene lookup returns CDR1 KGHSH and CDR2 LQKENI. V shed 3 bases and J shed 5 bases, with 13 bases lying between them. This CDR3 spans 14 amino acids. The DNA of the CDR3 is TGTGCCAGCTCACCGGTAAGCGGTCCTGAGACCCAGTACTTC. Translation gives CASSPVSGPETQYF.

The V and J genes are TRBV5-1 and TRBJ1-6; TRBD1 agrees at 8 bases. CDR3 length: 14 amino acids. Trimming at V came to 4 bases and at J to 10 bases, leaving 7 bases not matched to a gene. Germline V CDR1 and CDR2: SGHRS, YFSETQ. The chain's CDR3 is CASSPDREDSPLHF. Written as DNA, the CDR3 is TGCGCCAGCAGCCCGGACAGGGAGGACTCACCCCTCCACTTT.

The sample holds a few counts of this clone. This rearrangement joins TRBV2 to TRBJ2-1, with 7 bases fitting TRBD1. The ends lost 6 bases at V and 4 bases at J; junction bases unmatched: 6. The germline gives CDR1 SNHLY, CDR2 FYNNEI. The CDR3 length is 14 residues. DNA of the CDR3: TGTGCCAGCAGAGCAGGGGGTCGTTACAATGAGCAGTTCTTC. It specifies CASRAGGRYNEQFF.

CDR3 region: CASSLGIPLYEQYF. For the CDR3, the DNA is TGTGCCAGCAGTCTCGGAATCCCCCTTTACGAGCAGTACTTC. The chain combines TRBV2 with TRBJ2-7; no definite D call. This CDR3 has 14 amino acids. Germline CDR1 reads SNHLY; CDR2 reads FYNNEI. Trimming shortened V by 5 bases and J by 4 bases, and 15 bases separated the two germline ends.

This clone was observed a single time. The rearrangement links TRBV4-3 to TRBJ2-2; D remains ambiguous. The CDR3 is made up of 15 amino acids. V was cut by 0 bases and J by 7 bases, with 12 bases left in between. In germline, CDR1 is LGHNA, CDR2 YSLEER. This CDR3 reads CASSQDRASYGELFF. In DNA, the CDR3 is TGCGCCAGCAGCCAAGATCGGGCTAGTTACGGGGAGCTGTTTTTT.

V gene TRBV6-5 combines with J gene TRBJ1-5; D is unclear. V was trimmed by 5 bases and J by 0 bases, leaving 8 bases between them. CDR3 length: 14 amino acids. Germline CDR1 reads MNHEY; CDR2 reads SVGAGI. The DNA for the CDR3 is TGTGCCAGCAGTAAAATATTTAGCAATCAGCCCCAGCATTTT. This encodes CASSKIFSNQPQHF.

The rearrangement links TRBV6-4 to TRBJ2-2, with 12 bases aligning to TRBD1. The V segment lost 6 bases and the J segment 4 bases; nucleotides outside the gene matches: 12. The CDR3 sequence is 18 residues long. Germline values: CDR1 MRHNA, CDR2 SNTAGT. CDR3 coding DNA: TGTGCCAGCAGCGACCCGGGACAGGGGGCAGTTGGCACCGGGGAGCTGTTTTTT. Protein sequence: CASSDPGQGAVGTGELFF.

As regards this clone: Other DNA sequences within the sample encode an identical CDR3. The rearrangement uses TRBV4-2 and TRBJ1-3; no clear D gene. This CDR3 is 15 amino acids long. Trimming removed 0 bases from V and 0 bases from J, with 6 bases in between. Germline V gives CDR1 LGHNA, CDR2 YNFKEQ. The CDR3 DNA follows: TGTGCCAGCAGCCAAGACCGCTTCTCTGGAAACACCATATATTTT. The encoded protein is CASSQDRFSGNTIYF.

This sequence joins TRBV27 and TRBJ1-4, with TRBD1 as a possible D gene (6 bases). With 11 bases removed from V and 7 bases from J, the gap between germline ends came to 14 bases. The CDR3 is 12 residues long. Germline V gene sequence: CDR1 MNHEY, CDR2 SMNVEV (reference sequence). This CDR3 reads CALRGRGEKLFF. The CDR3 DNA reads as TGTGCCCTTAGGGGGAGGGGTGAAAAACTGTTTTTT.

The chain has TRBV29-1 and TRBJ2-2; a possible D gene is TRBD2 (7 bases). Trimming removed 4 bases from V and 6 bases from J, with 12 bases in between. Per germline, CDR1 SQVTM and CDR2 ANQGSEA. The CDR3 is made up of 13 amino acids. The CDR3 loop reads CSVVGGAPGELFF. The DNA for the CDR3 is TGCAGCGTTGTGGGGGGGGCCCCCGGGGAGCTGTTTTTT.

The chain uses TRBV18 and TRBJ1-4; D not certain. Trimming left V 0 bases short and J 8 bases short, with 10 bases between. Germline CDR1 and CDR2: KGHSH and LQKENI. This CDR3 region has 14 residues. CDR3 in amino acids: CASSPPGVLEKLFF. The CDR3 DNA is TGTGCCAGCTCACCACCCGGGGTATTAGAAAAACTGTTTTTT.

V and J are TRBV5-6 and TRBJ2-1; 7 bases fit TRBD1. CDR1 and CDR2 (germline): SGHDT, YYEEEE. V lost 4 bases to trimming and J lost 3 bases; unmatched junction nucleotides: 4. The CDR3 is 14 amino acids. The chain's CDR3 is CASSPRTGYNEQFF. The DNA for the CDR3 is TGTGCCAGCAGCCCGCGGACAGGCTACAATGAGCAGTTCTTC.

V is TRBV5-1 and J is TRBJ1-1; TRBD1 agrees at 8 bases. Germline V gene data show CDR1 as SGHRS and CDR2 as YFSETQ. The V segment lost 2 bases and the J segment 0 bases; nucleotides outside the gene matches: 12. The CDR3 consists of 18 residues. The CDR3 DNA reads as TGCGCCAGCAGCTTTACTACAGGGGGAGGGCTAATGAACACTGAAGCTTTCTTT. Translation: CASSFTTGGGLMNTEAFF.

V is TRBV20-1 and J is TRBJ2-1, with 10 bases that match TRBD1. Germline V gene sequence: CDR1 DFQATT, CDR2 SNEGSKA (reference sequence). V trimming: 3 bases; J trimming: 5 bases; junction bases outside the gene matches: 4. This CDR3 is built from 14 residues. CDR3 protein: CSASYGTGDNEQFF. The CDR3 region has the DNA TGCAGTGCTAGTTACGGGACAGGGGACAATGAGCAGTTCTTC.

The rearrangement uses TRBV4-2 and TRBJ1-1, with D maybe TRBD1 (5 bases). The CDR3 covers 16 residues. The germline V gene has CDR1 LGHNA and CDR2 YNFKEQ. The V gene lost 2 bases and the J gene lost 1 base, with 14 bases spanning the gap. Here the CDR3 reads CASSQFSGRGNTEAFF. In DNA, the CDR3 is TGTGCCAGCAGCCAATTCTCGGGACGGGGGAACACTGAAGCTTTCTTT.

The genes are TRBV6-2 or TRBV6-3 and TRBJ1-1, with D possibly TRBD1 on 5 matching bases. CDR1 is MNHEY and CDR2 is SVGEGT in the germline V gene. Trimming left V 0 bases short and J 11 bases short, with 13 bases between. The CDR3 is made up of 13 amino acids. DNA for the CDR3: TGTGCCAGCAGTTACTCGATGCCAGGGAATGCTTTCTTT. Encoded protein: CASSYSMPGNAFF.

The rearrangement links TRBV4-1 to TRBJ2-4; TRBD1 is a possible D gene (7 bases). This CDR3 contains 18 residues. Trimming stripped 1 base from V and 0 bases from J, with 16 bases between. Per the germline V gene, CDR1 is MGHRA and CDR2 is YSYEKL. The CDR3 is CASSQGTGGALAKNIQYF. CDR3 nucleotide sequence: TGCGCCAGCAGCCAAGGGACAGGCGGGGCCTTAGCCAAAAACATTCAGTACTTC.

This clone was picked up a small number of times. The rearrangement uses TRBV7-2 and TRBJ1-2, with no clear D. The CDR3 runs to 15 residues. The germline V gene encodes CDR1 SGHTA and CDR2 FQGNSA. V was cut by 5 bases and J by 4 bases, with 17 bases left in between. The CDR3 spells CASSATPRLAYGYTF. Written as DNA, the CDR3 is TGTGCCAGCAGCGCCACCCCGCGACTGGCCTATGGCTACACCTTC.